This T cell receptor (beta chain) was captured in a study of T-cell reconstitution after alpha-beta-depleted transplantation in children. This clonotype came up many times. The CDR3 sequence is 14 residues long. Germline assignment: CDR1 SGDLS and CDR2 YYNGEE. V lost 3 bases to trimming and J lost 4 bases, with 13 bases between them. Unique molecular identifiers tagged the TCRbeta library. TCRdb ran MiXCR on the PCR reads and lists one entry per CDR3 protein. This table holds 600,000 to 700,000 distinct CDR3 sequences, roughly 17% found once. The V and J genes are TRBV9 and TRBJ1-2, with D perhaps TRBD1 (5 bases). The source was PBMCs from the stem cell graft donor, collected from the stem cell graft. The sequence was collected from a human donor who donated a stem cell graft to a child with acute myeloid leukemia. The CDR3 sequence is CASSGEGNRYGYTF. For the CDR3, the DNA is TGTGCCAGCAGCGGAGAGGGGAACCGCTATGGCTACACCTTC.